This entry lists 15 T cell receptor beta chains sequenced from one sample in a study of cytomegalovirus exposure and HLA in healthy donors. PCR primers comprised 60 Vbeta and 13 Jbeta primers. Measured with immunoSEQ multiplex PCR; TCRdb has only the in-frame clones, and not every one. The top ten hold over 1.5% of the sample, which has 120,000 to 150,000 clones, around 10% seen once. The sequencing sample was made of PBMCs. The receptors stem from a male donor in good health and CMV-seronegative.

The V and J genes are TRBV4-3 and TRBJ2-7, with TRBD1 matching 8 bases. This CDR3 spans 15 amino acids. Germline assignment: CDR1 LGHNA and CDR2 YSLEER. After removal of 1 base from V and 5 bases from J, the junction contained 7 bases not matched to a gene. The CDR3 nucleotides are TGCGCCAGCAGCCAAGGGACAGGGATCGGAAACGAGCAGTACTTC. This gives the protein CASSQGTGIGNEQYF.

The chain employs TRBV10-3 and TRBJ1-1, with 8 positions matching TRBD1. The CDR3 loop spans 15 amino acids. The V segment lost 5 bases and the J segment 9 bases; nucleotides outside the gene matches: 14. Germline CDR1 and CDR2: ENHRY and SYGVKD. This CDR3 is CAISPTTGDTLKAFF. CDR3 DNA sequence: TGTGCCATCAGTCCCACGACAGGGGACACACTGAAAGCTTTCTTT.

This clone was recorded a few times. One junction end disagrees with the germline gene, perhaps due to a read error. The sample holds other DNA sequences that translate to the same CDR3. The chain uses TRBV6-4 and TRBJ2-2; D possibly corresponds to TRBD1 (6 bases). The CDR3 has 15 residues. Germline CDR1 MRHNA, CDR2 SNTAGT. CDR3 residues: CASSAIGGDTGELFF. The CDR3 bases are TGTGCCAGCAGCGCGATAGGGGGAGACACCGGAGAGCTGTTTTTT.

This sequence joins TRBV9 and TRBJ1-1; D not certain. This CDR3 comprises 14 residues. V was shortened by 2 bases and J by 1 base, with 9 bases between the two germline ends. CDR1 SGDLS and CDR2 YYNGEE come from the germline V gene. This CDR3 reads CASSVMSGNTEAFF. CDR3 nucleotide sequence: TGTGCCAGCAGCGTTATGTCAGGGAACACTGAAGCTTTCTTT.

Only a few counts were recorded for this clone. CDR3 nucleotide sequence: TGTGCCAGCAGAATTTCCAGGGTGAACTATGGCTACACCTTC. Translated, it gives CASRISRVNYGYTF. The chain joins TRBV6-1 to TRBJ1-2; D possibly corresponds to TRBD1 (5 bases). CDR1 is MNHNS and CDR2 is SASEGT in the germline V gene. The CDR3 consists of 14 residues. Trimming shortened V by 6 bases and J by 2 bases, and 13 bases separated the two germline ends.

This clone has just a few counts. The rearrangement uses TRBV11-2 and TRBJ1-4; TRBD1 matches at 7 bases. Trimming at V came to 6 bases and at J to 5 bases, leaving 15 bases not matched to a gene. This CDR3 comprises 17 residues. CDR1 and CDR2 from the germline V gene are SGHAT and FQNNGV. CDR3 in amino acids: CASRKEGRGRKNEKLFF. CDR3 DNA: TGTGCCAGCAGGAAAGAGGGTAGGGGGCGTAAAAATGAAAAACTGTTTTTT.

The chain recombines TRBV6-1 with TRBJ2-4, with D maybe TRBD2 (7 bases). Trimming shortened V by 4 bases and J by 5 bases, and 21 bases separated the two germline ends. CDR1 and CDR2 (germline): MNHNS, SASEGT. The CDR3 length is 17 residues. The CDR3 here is CASSAPLLGGPQNIQYF. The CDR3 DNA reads TGTGCCAGCAGTGCCCCCCTTTTGGGGGGGCCACAAAACATTCAGTACTTC.

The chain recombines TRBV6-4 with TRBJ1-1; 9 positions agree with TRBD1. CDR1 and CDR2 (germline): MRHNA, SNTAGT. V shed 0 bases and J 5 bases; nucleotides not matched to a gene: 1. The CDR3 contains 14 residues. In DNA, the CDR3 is TGTGCCAGCAGTGACTCGGACAGGGGAACTGAAGCTTTCTTT. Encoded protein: CASSDSDRGTEAFF.

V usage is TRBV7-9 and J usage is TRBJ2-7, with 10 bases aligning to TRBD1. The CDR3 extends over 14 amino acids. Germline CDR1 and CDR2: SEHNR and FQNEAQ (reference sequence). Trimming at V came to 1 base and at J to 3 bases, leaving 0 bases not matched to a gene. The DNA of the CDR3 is TGTGCCAGCAGCTTAGGGGACAGGGGCTACGAGCAGTACTTC. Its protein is CASSLGDRGYEQYF.

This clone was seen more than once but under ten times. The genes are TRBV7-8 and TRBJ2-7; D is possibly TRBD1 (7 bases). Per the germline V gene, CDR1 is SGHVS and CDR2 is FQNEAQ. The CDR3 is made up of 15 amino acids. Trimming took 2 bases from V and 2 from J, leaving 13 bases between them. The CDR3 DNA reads TGTGCCAGCAGCTTAAGGCAGGGGGGTCCCTACGAGCAGTACTTC. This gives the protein CASSLRQGGPYEQYF. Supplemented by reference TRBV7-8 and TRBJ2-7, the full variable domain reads GAGVSQSPRYKVAKRGQDVALRCDPISGHVSLFWYQQALGQGPEFLTYFQNEAQLDKSGLPSDRFFAERPEGSVSTLKIQRTQQEDSAVYLCASSLRQGGPYEQYFGPGTRLTVT.

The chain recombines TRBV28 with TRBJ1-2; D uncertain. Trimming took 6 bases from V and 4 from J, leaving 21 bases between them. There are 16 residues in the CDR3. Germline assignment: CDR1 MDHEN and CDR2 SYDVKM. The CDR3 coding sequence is TGTGCCAGCAGCGCAGCGGGAAGCAAGGCCCTCTATGGCTACACCTTC. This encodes CASSAAGSKALYGYTF.

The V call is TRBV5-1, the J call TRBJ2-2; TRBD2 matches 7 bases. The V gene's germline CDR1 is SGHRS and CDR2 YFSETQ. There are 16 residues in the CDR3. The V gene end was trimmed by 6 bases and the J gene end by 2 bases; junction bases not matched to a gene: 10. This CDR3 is CASIPGLPENTGELFF. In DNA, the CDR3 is TGCGCCAGCATCCCGGGACTACCGGAAAACACCGGGGAGCTGTTTTTT.

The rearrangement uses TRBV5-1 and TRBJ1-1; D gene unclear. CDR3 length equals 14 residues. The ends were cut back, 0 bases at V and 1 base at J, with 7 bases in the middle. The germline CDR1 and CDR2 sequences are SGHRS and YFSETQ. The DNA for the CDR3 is TGCGCCAGCAGCTTGGCCACAGCGAACACTGAAGCTTTCTTT. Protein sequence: CASSLATANTEAFF.

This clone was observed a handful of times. Here the CDR3 reads CASSPNALALTGELFF. Here the CDR3 DNA reads TGCGCCAGCAGCCCCAACGCACTAGCGTTAACCGGGGAGCTGTTTTTT. The J gene is TRBJ2-2, the V gene TRBV4-3; 7 bases map to TRBD2. The J segment lost 5 bases and the V segment lost 4 bases, leaving 10 bases of the junction unmatched. There are 16 residues in the CDR3. The germline CDR1 and CDR2 sequences are LGHNA and YSLEER.

DNA for the CDR3: TGTGCCAGCAGCCCCCGGGACTCAAACTACGAGCAGTACTTC. It translates to CASSPRDSNYEQYF. The genes are TRBV9 and TRBJ2-7, with a weak D call TRBD2 (6 bases). The CDR3 has 14 residues. CDR1 is SGDLS and CDR2 is YYNGEE in the germline V gene. Trimming left V 4 bases short and J 3 bases short, with 14 bases between. Filled out from reference TRBV9 and TRBJ2-7, the complete variable domain reads DSGVTQTPKHLITATGQRVTLRCSPRSGDLSVYWYQQSLDQGLQFLIQYYNGEERAKGNILERFSAQQFPDLHSELNLSSLELGDSALYFCASSPRDSNYEQYFGPGTRLTVT.